The T cell receptor (beta chain) described here comes from a study of blood T cell repertoires in COVID-19. Study at large: Sources were T cells, B-cell-depleted T cells, or PBMCs; the material itself was cDNA or gDNA.

Per the study methods: From reference gene primer amplification, estimates of nucleated cell counts were derived. Data came from immunoSEQ multiplex PCR; TCRdb stores just in-frame clones and leaves some out. That table gives V, J and clone size, and the DNA gave D and trimming. The table lists roughly 100,000 clones, roughly 92% of them singletons. The clonotype was recovered from a woman aged 45 to 65 with COVID-19, enrolled during active disease. Input material: peripheral blood.

CDR3 loop: CASSIQGQGKEQYF. As DNA, the CDR3 is TGTGCCAGTAGTATCCAGGGACAGGGTAAAGAGCAGTACTTC. This chain joins TRBV19 and TRBJ2-7; 9 bases fit TRBD1. The CDR3 has 14 residues. Germline loops: CDR1 LNHDA, CDR2 SQIVND (reference sequence). The junction had 7 bases not matched to a gene; V was cut back by 3 bases and J by 7 bases.